This T cell receptor beta chain was found in a study of blood T cell repertoires in COVID-19 (dated by TCRdb to about 2020). At the level of the whole study: The collaborator samples originated in the United States, Italy and Spain and spanned the acute and convalescent phases of COVID-19. The material from the prospective study consisted of cDNA or gDNA derived from T cells, B-cell-depleted T cells, or PBMCs. The dataset comprised deeply sampled blood TCRbeta repertoires from subjects exposed to, actively infected with, or recovered from COVID-19. The repertoires were released in a freely available public database meant as a resource for research on the immune response to SARS-CoV-2. Samples came from the ongoing ImmuneRACE study (first 160 participants) plus 1,254 subjects from 6 global collaborators. A de-identified subject ID, COVID-19 status, age in years and sex were almost always included in the sample metadata. Where available, HLA class I and class II types were obtained from metadata supplied by the sample provider rather than from assay-based typing. The paper as a whole reports these results and caveats: How much clinical and demographic metadata was included differed by source and by participant, and the metadata was provided uncurated.

The immunoSEQ Assay, a bias-controlled multiplex PCR, was used to amplify TCRbeta CDR3 regions from genomic DNA. The authors' pipeline ran thus. The number of nucleated cells in each sample was estimated from the amplification of reference gene primers within the assay. To quantify the absolute abundance of each unique TCRbeta CDR3 rearrangement, sequence reads were collapsed and filtered. Productive Simpson clonality was computed per sample as the square root of Simpson's diversity index over productive rearrangements. The source is immuneACCESS, and TCRdb retained only in-frame sequences with V and J called. Part of the clones is not carried over; for the studies checked, unresolved V genes explain less than half of this, and the remainder is unexplained. V, J and clone size were drawn from that table, and D and trimming were deduced from the DNA. This sample holds roughly 100,000 clones; approximately 80% were observed only once. Together, the top ten hold 6.2% of the sample.

Trimming at the junction amounts to 1 base on V and 9 bases on J, and the germline ends lie 12 bases apart. From its cysteine to its phenylalanine, the CDR3 spans 13 amino acids. Here the CDR3 DNA is all that survives: 39 bases in frame from base 1. Via the germline V gene, CDR1 is MNHNS and CDR2 SASEGT. With respect to this clone: The antigen this receptor binds is unknown. It has no much larger one-base neighbor in the sample; base qualities were not kept.

In Seattle, one collaborating source enrolled patients while the infection was active and tracked those patients longitudinally over the course of disease. Collaborating institutions collected whole blood in K2EDTA tubes following their own protocols. For TCRbeta analysis, collaborators shipped samples in one of three forms: frozen whole blood, isolated PBMCs, or DNA extracted from either of those sample types. The sequencing sample was made of peripheral blood. The clonotype comes from a man older than 75 with COVID-19, enrolled during active disease. The chain is made from TRBV6-1 and TRBJ1-1; the D gene is possibly TRBD1, with 5 bases matching. The sequence in DNA is TGTGCCAGCAGTGAAGGGAACGGACATAAAGCTTTCTTT. Its product reads: CASSEGNGHKAFF.